The entry below gives a single T cell receptor beta chain sequence along with its context. Its antigen specificity is not known. One base away lies a much larger clone, so this may be a sequencing read error. This sample is part of a study of tumor-infiltrating lymphocytes in primary liver carcinoma (TCRdb year 2017). Broadly, across the study: The five patients, three men and two women aged 30 to 69 years, had hepatocellular carcinoma (four) or combined HCC and intrahepatic cholangiocarcinoma (one). The five patients had tumors of stage T1-T3 N0M0, with maximum diameters ranging from roughly 4.2 to 11 cm. Each sample produced roughly 3.65 to 7.13 million productive TCRbeta reads, and read depth showed no significant difference between tissue types. For each liver tumor, the study sampled five regions along with adjacent normal tissue and blood, and applied TCRbeta repertoire sequencing, expression microarrays and whole-exome sequencing. TCRbeta repertoire sequencing covered roughly 35 specimens from 5 patients: 25 tumor regions, 5 adjacent noncancerous liver tissues and 5 peripheral blood samples. To link TCRbeta repertoire diversity with the local molecular phenotype, the approximately 24 tumor region samples were profiled using Agilent mRNA microarrays. Repertoires from technical replicates were highly reproducible, with mean shared-clone rates around 0.89 and correlation coefficients above 0.98. Broad study findings and their caveats: Since the samples were bulk and unsorted, there was no way to compare CD4+ and CD8+ T cell repertoires. The study included only a few patients, and the authors note findings should be validated in a larger study. Only about 7-24% of top clones were present in all five regions of a tumor, suggesting spatial heterogeneity of tumor-infiltrating T cells. The top 250 clones accounted for a significantly greater share of the repertoire in tumors than in blood (p = 0.039). Because sequencing covered only the TCR beta chain and unpaired alpha chains were not captured, true repertoire diversity is likely underestimated. Repertoire overlap was found to be higher between tumor regions (mean around 35%) than between tumor-adjacent (around 17%) or tumor-blood (around 14%) pairs, consistent with antigen-driven expansion.

CDR1 and CDR2 are read off the germline V gene (reference sequence) as SEHNR and FQNEAQ. At the junction V is shortened by 1 base and J by 2 bases, with 13 bases in between. The CDR3 runs 16 residues from the cysteine to the phenylalanine. Only the CDR3 region is kept as DNA, spanning 48 bases read in frame from base 1. Without any cell sorting, total RNA and DNA were co-extracted from about 20-30 mg of bulk tissue using the AllPrep DNA/RNA mini kit. Roughly five patients with histopathologically diagnosed primary liver carcinoma underwent surgical resection in China between November 2015 and 2016. Patients had chronic HBV infection and were treatment-naive at sampling. Each tumor was sampled at five spatially separated regions: the superior, inferior, left-lateral and right-lateral poles and the tumor centre. More than 90% viable tumor cells were found by histology in every tumor sample. Each fresh piece of tumor and adjacent tissue was cut in two, with one half stored in RNAlater at -80 degrees C and the other half sent for histology.

Starting from about 550 ng total RNA, TCRbeta-specific cDNA was produced by reverse transcription with a constant-region primer and ProtoScript II reverse transcriptase. The TCRbeta libraries were prepared through three rounds of nested multiplex PCR following a slightly modified ARM-PCR procedure. The first two PCR rounds used multiplex TRBV1-TRBV30 forward primers with a Cbeta reverse primer, each for about 9 cycles. Sample barcodes and Illumina adapters were attached in a final 25-cycle PCR using Deep VentR polymerase. Amplicons of 200-500 bp were gel-purified with a QIAquick gel extraction kit before sequencing. TCRbeta amplicons were sequenced on an Illumina HiSeq 2500 with 250-bp paired-end reads. As for the original processing: Trimmomatic v0.33 was used to quality-trim the reads, and FLASH v1.2.11 was used to merge paired reads so that full CDR3 sequences could be recovered. V, D and J germline segments were assigned to the rearranged TCRbeta sequences using MiGEC v1.2.1b. Clonotype statistics and Shannon-Wiener diversity indices were calculated with VDJtools v1.0.0. Except for diversity analysis, only each sample's 250 most abundant clonotypes were used in subsequent analyses to reduce sampling bias. In TCRdb, the public reads were trimmed at Q25 with fastp and aligned with MiXCR, with productive beta chains retained. When rows share a CDR3 protein, they turn into one entry using the most common DNA and genes. What appears here as the V and J calls and clone size reflects TCRdb's work, not the paper's. For this sample the table gives more than 95,000 distinct CDR3 sequences, of which 64% were detected only once. Roughly 8% of the sample rests with the top ten.

This receptor was taken from a woman aged 60-75 years with primary liver carcinoma and hepatitis B virus infection. The source material was liver tumor tissue from sampling region 3. Sample cell subset or site, as interpreted from the label and publication: tumor region T3, left-lateral pole. Here the chain combines TRBV7-9 and TRBJ2-3; the D gene is not confidently resolved. The nucleotide sequence reads as follows: TGTGCCAGCAGCTTAGGATTCTTGTCGGACACAGATACGCAGTATTTT. Its amino acids are CASSLGFLSDTDTQYF.